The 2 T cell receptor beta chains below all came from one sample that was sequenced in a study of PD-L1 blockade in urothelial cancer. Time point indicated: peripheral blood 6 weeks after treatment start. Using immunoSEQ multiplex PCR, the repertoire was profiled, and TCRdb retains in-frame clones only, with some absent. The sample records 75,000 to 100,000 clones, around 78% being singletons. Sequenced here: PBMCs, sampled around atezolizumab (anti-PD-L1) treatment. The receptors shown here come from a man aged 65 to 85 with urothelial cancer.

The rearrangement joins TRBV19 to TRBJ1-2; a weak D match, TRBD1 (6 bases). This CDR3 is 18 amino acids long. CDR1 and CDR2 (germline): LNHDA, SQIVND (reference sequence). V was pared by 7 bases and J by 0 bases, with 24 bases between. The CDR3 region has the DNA TGTGCCAGTACCCTGGGGGCCCCGCGAGGGGCTTCTAACTATGGCTACACCTTC. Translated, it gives CASTLGAPRGASNYGYTF.

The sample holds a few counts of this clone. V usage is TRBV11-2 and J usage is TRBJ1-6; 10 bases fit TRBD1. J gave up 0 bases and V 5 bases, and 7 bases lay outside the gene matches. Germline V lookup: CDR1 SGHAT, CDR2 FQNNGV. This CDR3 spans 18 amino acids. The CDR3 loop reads CASSLRTGGSSYNSPLHF. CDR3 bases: TGTGCCAGCAGCCTACGGACAGGGGGTTCCTCCTATAATTCACCCCTCCACTTT.